This section outlines one T cell receptor (beta chain) sequence together with its context. It has no known antigen specificity. No clone much larger than this one lies a single base away; base qualities are absent. TCRbeta CDR3 regions were amplified from genomic DNA by means of the immunoSEQ Assay, a bias-controlled multiplex PCR. The authors processed their data as follows. Within the assay, amplification of reference gene primers was used to estimate how many nucleated cells each sample contained. Sequence reads were collapsed and filtered to measure the absolute abundance of every unique TCRbeta CDR3 rearrangement. For each sample, productive Simpson clonality was calculated by taking the square root of Simpson's diversity index across productive rearrangements. Imported from immuneACCESS, the table was reduced by TCRdb to in-frame sequences with V and J called. These copies leave out some clones; in studies compared against another copy, an unresolved V gene accounts for under half, and the cause of the remainder is not known. V and J calls and clone size are as listed in that table; D and trimming were resolved from the DNA. This sample is represented by approximately 140,000 clones; about 83% of them were singletons. Roughly 9% of the sample is in the top ten clones.

The collaborating institutions used their own protocols to collect whole blood in K2EDTA tubes. For TCRbeta analysis, collaborator samples were shipped as frozen whole blood, as isolated PBMCs, or as DNA extracted from either sample type. This sample was included in a study of blood T cell repertoires in COVID-19 (dated by TCRdb to the early 2020s). Context from the whole study: Collaborator samples came from the United States, Italy and Spain and covered acute and convalescent phases of COVID-19. A de-identified subject ID, COVID-19 status, age in years and sex were almost always included in the sample metadata. Where available, HLA class I and class II types were obtained from metadata supplied by the sample provider rather than from assay-based typing. The samples were drawn from the first 160 participants of the ongoing ImmuneRACE study and from 950 to 1,500 subjects provided by 6 global collaborators. The repertoires were made available in a free public database intended to serve as a resource for research on the immune response to SARS-CoV-2. The prospective study material was composed of cDNA or gDNA derived from T cells, B-cell-depleted T cells, or PBMCs. Deeply sampled blood TCRbeta repertoires from subjects exposed to, actively infected with, or recovered from COVID-19 were included in the dataset. Paper-wide results and their limitations: The amount of clinical and demographic metadata varied by source and participant and was provided uncurated.

The TCR was taken from a man aged 40-55 years with active or convalescent COVID-19. The sequenced sample was peripheral blood.

This receptor has the CDR3 CASSLPGLAGGQETQYF. The DNA sequence reads TGTGCCAGCAGTTTACCCGGACTAGCGGGGGGCCAAGAGACCCAGTACTTC. The chain uses TRBV28 and TRBJ2-5; TRBD2 aligns with 14 central bases. At the junction V is shortened by 2 bases and J by 1 base; bases outside the gene matches: 3. CDR3 length: 17 amino acids, cysteine to phenylalanine. Solely the CDR3 DNA is kept, with 51 bases framed from the first base. Sequences MDHEN (CDR1) and SYDVKM (CDR2) are obtained from the germline V gene.